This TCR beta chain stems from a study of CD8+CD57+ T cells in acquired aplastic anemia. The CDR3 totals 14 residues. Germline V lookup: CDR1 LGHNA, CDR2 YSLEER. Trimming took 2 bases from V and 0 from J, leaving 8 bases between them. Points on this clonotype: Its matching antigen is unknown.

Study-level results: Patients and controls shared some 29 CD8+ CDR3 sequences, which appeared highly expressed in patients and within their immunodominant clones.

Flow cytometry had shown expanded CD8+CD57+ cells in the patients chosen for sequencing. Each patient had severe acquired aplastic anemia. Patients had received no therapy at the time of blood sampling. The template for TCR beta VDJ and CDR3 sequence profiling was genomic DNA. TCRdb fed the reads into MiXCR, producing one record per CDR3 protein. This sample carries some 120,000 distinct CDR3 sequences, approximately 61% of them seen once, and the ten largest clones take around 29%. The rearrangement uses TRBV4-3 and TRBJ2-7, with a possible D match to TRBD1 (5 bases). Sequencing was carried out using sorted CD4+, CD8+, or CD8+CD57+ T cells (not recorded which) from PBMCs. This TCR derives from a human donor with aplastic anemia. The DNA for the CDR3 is TGCGCCAGCAGCCAACACAGGAACTCCTACGAGCAGTACTTC. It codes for CASSQHRNSYEQYF.